This entry features one T cell receptor (beta chain) sequence. Genomic DNA, the template, was used for profiling of the TCR beta VDJ and CDR3. TCRdb re-analysed the reads in MiXCR, keeping a single row per CDR3 protein. In the table there are 200,000 to 300,000 distinct CDR3 sequences, around 45% of which are singletons. The sample belongs to a study of CD8+CD57+ T cells in acquired aplastic anemia. Study-level background: The sorted CD4+ and CD8+ cells yielded an average roughly 3 ug of DNA.

CDR3 size: 15 residues. The V gene's germline CDR1 is DFQATT and CDR2 SNEGSKA (reference sequence). With 5 bases removed from V and 0 bases from J, the gap between germline ends came to 15 bases. Those patients picked for sequencing had displayed CD8+CD57+ cell expansion on flow cytometry. This clonotype was obtained from a human donor with aplastic anemia. The chain has TRBV20-1 and TRBJ2-3; D might be TRBD2 (6 bases). Sequencing was carried out using sorted CD4+, CD8+, or CD8+CD57+ T cells (not recorded which) from PBMCs. The CDR3 DNA follows: TGCAGTGCTGGTCAGCGGGCGGGAAGCACAGATACGCAGTATTTT. Amino acid sequence: CSAGQRAGSTDTQYF.